A single sample gave rise to the 25 T cell receptor beta chains below, sequenced in a study of post-analysis software for immune sequencing data. Unique molecular identifiers had been added to the TCR beta cDNA libraries. Each CDR3 protein gets one entry after TCRdb re-called the PCR reads with MiXCR. The data hold about 800,000 distinct CDR3 sequences, with roughly 27% observed a single time. These receptors' antigens are unknown. Study-wide results and caveats: Controls had lower frequencies than patients of about 5 TRBV segments, which included TRBV5-6, TRBV5-1 and TRBV20-1.

The sample was blood. The receptors stem from a girl aged 5-17 years with multiple sclerosis.

The CDR3 spells CASSPNGARVGETQYF. The CDR3 region has the DNA TGTGCCAGCAGCCCAAACGGCGCCAGGGTGGGTGAGACCCAGTACTTC. The chain is built from TRBV7-2 and TRBJ2-5; D is perhaps TRBD1 (5 bases). Trimming pared 5 bases from V and 5 bases from J, leaving 21 bases between. The CDR3 contains 16 residues. CDR1 and CDR2 from the germline V gene are SGHTA and FQGNSA.

The CDR3 bases are TGTGCCAGCAGCCACGAAAGGTGGTTGCAGTTCTTC. This codes for CASSHERWLQFF. The V call is TRBV3-1, the J call TRBJ2-1, with D unclear. Germline CDR1 and CDR2: LGHDT and YNNKEL (reference sequence). The CDR3 is made up of 12 amino acids. V was cut by 3 bases and J by 12 bases, with 12 bases left in between.

V gene TRBV18 combines with J gene TRBJ1-1; D uncertain. This CDR3 contains 11 residues. Germline CDR1 and CDR2: KGHSH and LQKENI. V lost 2 bases and J 8 bases, leaving 6 bases between the germline ends. This CDR3 reads CASSPGEEAFF. The CDR3 DNA reads as TGTGCCAGCTCACCAGGGGAGGAAGCTTTCTTT.

This chain uses TRBV12-5 with TRBJ2-5, with D possibly called TRBD1 or TRBD2 (6 bases each). CDR3 length equals 12 residues. Germline CDR1 and CDR2: LGHNT and FRNRAP. V lost 6 bases, J lost 5 bases, and 10 bases lay in between. The CDR3 region has the DNA TGTGCTAGTGGCGGGGGCAGGGAGACCCAGTACTTC. This codes for CASGGGRETQYF.

The DNA for the CDR3 is TGTGCCAGCAGTCCCCTTAGGAGGGGTACTGAAGCTTTCTTT. Its translation is CASSPLRRGTEAFF. The chain recombines TRBV27 with TRBJ1-1; D is possibly TRBD1 (5 bases). CDR1 and CDR2 from the germline V gene are MNHEY and SMNVEV (reference sequence). V lost 5 bases, J lost 5 bases, and 15 bases lay in between. The CDR3 runs to 14 residues.

The rearrangement uses TRBV7-2 and TRBJ2-7, with D perhaps TRBD1 or TRBD2 (5 bases each). The CDR3 consists of 15 residues. V was clipped by 5 bases and J by 3 bases, with 17 bases between them. Germline V CDR1 and CDR2: SGHTA, FQGNSA. CDR3 region: CASSPSPGPNYEQYF. The CDR3 DNA reads TGTGCCAGCAGCCCTTCCCCGGGGCCTAACTACGAGCAGTACTTC. Combining the CDR3 with reference TRBV7-2 and TRBJ2-7 gives the whole variable domain GAGVSQSPSNKVTEKGKDVELRCDPISGHTALYWYRQSLGQGLEFLIYFQGNSAPDKSGLPSDRFSAERTGGSVSTLTIQRTQQEDSAVYLCASSPSPGPNYEQYFGPGTRLTVT.

The chain has TRBV5-5 and TRBJ1-2; D not resolved. CDR3 size: 12 residues. From germline, CDR1 is SGHKS and CDR2 YYEKEE (reference sequence). The ends were cut back, 2 bases at V and 5 bases at J, with 7 bases in the middle. The CDR3 sequence is CASSFDRYGYTF. CDR3 coding DNA: TGTGCCAGCAGCTTTGACCGGTATGGCTACACCTTC. Combining the CDR3 with reference TRBV5-5 and TRBJ1-2 gives the whole variable domain DAGVTQSPTHLIKTRGQQVTLRCSPISGHKSVSWYQQVLGQGPQFIFQYYEKEERGRGNFPDRFSARQFPNYSSELNVNALLLGDSALYLCASSFDRYGYTFGSGTRLTVV.

V is TRBV10-3 and J is TRBJ2-7, with TRBD1 matching over 12 bases. The V segment lost 6 bases and the J segment 4 bases; nucleotides outside the gene matches: 4. The CDR3 sequence is 14 residues long. Per the germline V gene, CDR1 is ENHRY and CDR2 is SYGVKD. The CDR3 DNA is TGTGCCATCAGGGGGACAGGGGGCCATTACGAGCAGTACTTC. Amino acids: CAIRGTGGHYEQYF.

The chain combines TRBV13 with TRBJ2-5; D not certain. With 2 bases removed from V and 2 bases from J, the gap between germline ends came to 6 bases. Germline assignment: CDR1 PRHDT and CDR2 FYEKMQ (reference sequence). The CDR3 spans 13 residues. The CDR3 nucleotides read TGTGCCAGCAGCTTATTCGTTCAAGAGACCCAGTACTTC. Its translation: CASSLFVQETQYF.

V usage is TRBV4-1 and J usage is TRBJ1-4; D gene unclear. The CDR3 is 16 amino acids. The germline V gene encodes CDR1 MGHRA and CDR2 YSYEKL. V was cut by 2 bases and J by 5 bases, with 15 bases left in between. The CDR3 bases are TGCGCCAGCAGCCAAAATCCGGCGGACTTAAATGAAAAACTGTTTTTT. This gives the protein CASSQNPADLNEKLFF.

This clonotype came up a few times. This chain links TRBV2 with TRBJ2-7; 7 positions agree with TRBD2. This CDR3 spans 16 amino acids. V lost 3 bases, J lost 3 bases, and 11 bases stayed unmatched. From germline, CDR1 is SNHLY and CDR2 FYNNEI. The CDR3 spells CASSERRLAVSYEQYF. The CDR3 nucleotides are TGTGCCAGCAGTGAGCGAAGGCTAGCGGTAAGCTACGAGCAGTACTTC.

V usage is TRBV11-2 and J usage is TRBJ2-3; 9 nucleotides agree with TRBD2. The CDR3 runs to 15 residues. V dropped 3 bases and J dropped 1; count of bases not matched to a gene: 2. The germline gives CDR1 SGHAT, CDR2 FQNNGV. CDR3 amino acids: CASSLRLAGTDTQYF. Written as DNA, the CDR3 is TGTGCCAGCAGCTTGCGACTAGCGGGCACAGATACGCAGTATTTT.

The chain uses TRBV9 and TRBJ2-3; 7 bases agree with TRBD1. CDR3 size: 15 residues. Germline CDR1 and CDR2: SGDLS and YYNGEE. The ends lost 4 bases at V and 0 bases at J; junction bases unmatched: 5. The CDR3 DNA sequence: TGTGCCAGCAGCTCGGGACAGCCTAGCACAGATACGCAGTATTTT. The encoded protein is CASSSGQPSTDTQYF.

V is TRBV20-1 and J is TRBJ1-5; 7 nucleotides line up with TRBD1. There are 13 residues in the CDR3. V was clipped by 6 bases and J by 3 bases; unmatched bases: 5. The V gene's germline CDR1 is DFQATT and CDR2 SNEGSKA (reference sequence). The CDR3 loop is CSATTGNNQPQHF. The CDR3 DNA sequence: TGCAGTGCAACGACAGGGAACAATCAGCCCCAGCATTTT.

The chain is built from TRBV4-1 and TRBJ1-2; 10 nucleotides align to TRBD1. The J segment lost 0 bases and the V segment lost 7 bases, leaving 5 bases of the junction unmatched. The CDR3 spans 15 residues. Germline V gives CDR1 MGHRA, CDR2 YSYEKL. CDR3 nucleotide sequence: TGCGCCAGCAATCCCGGACAGGGGGCTAACTATGGCTACACCTTC. Translating gives CASNPGQGANYGYTF.

In this sample, this clonotype turned up many times. This chain links TRBV12-3 or TRBV12-4 with TRBJ1-2; D is uncertain. The V and J ends lost 1 base and 7 bases respectively, with 4 bases between them. CDR3 length: 11 residues. CDR3 nucleotides: TGTGCCAGCAGTTTAGGGGGTGGCTACACCTTC. Translation gives CASSLGGGYTF.

The J gene is TRBJ2-3, the V gene TRBV20-1; the D gene could be TRBD1 or TRBD2 (5 bases each). From germline, CDR1 is DFQATT and CDR2 SNEGSKA (reference sequence). The CDR3 spans 13 residues. Here the CDR3 reads CSQIGLGEYTQYF. CDR3 in DNA: TGCAGCCAAATTGGACTGGGGGAATATACGCAGTATTTT.

There are a few counts of this clonotype. V and J are TRBV10-3 and TRBJ2-7; D tentatively fits TRBD1 or TRBD2 (6 bases each). The CDR3 consists of 13 residues. Trimming took off 5 bases at V and 6 bases at J, with 14 bases between the two ends. Germline-derived CDR1 and CDR2 are ENHRY and SYGVKD. The CDR3 DNA follows: TGTGCCATCAGTCGGGGGACACCCGGCGAGCAGTACTTC. Translating gives CAISRGTPGEQYF.

This CDR3 reads CSVGTPLNTEAFF. The CDR3 region has the DNA TGCAGCGTTGGTACACCTTTAAACACTGAAGCTTTCTTT. The rearrangement links TRBV29-1 to TRBJ1-1; D is uncertain. This CDR3 is 13 amino acids long. CDR1 is SQVTM, CDR2 ANQGSEA, per germline. Trimming pared 4 bases from V and 2 bases from J, leaving 11 bases between.

This clonotype has more than one count but fewer than ten. The V and J genes are TRBV20-1 and TRBJ1-5, with a weak D call TRBD1 (6 bases). The CDR3 contains 11 residues. V dropped 4 bases and J dropped 8 bases, with 9 bases sitting between them. Germline CDR1 DFQATT, CDR2 SNEGSKA (reference sequence). CDR3 sequence reads: CSAIQGEPQHF. In DNA, the CDR3 is TGCAGTGCTATACAGGGCGAGCCCCAGCATTTT.

Worth noting for this clonotype: The junction shows a germline mismatch at one end, possibly a read error. This chain uses TRBV5-6 with TRBJ2-1; perhaps TRBD2 as D (6 bases). The V gene's germline CDR1 is SGHDT and CDR2 YYEEEE. This CDR3 region has 16 residues. The CDR3 protein is CASSLDGGMTYDEQFF. CDR3 nucleotide sequence: TGTGCCAGCAGCTTGGACGGCGGGATGACCTACGATGAGCAGTTCTTC.

In its sample, this clonotype was seen a few times. The CDR3 region is CSARPGQGLRQETQYF. In DNA form, the CDR3 reads TGCAGTGCTAGACCGGGACAGGGATTAAGGCAAGAGACCCAGTACTTC. This sequence joins TRBV20-1 and TRBJ2-5, with 9 bases matching TRBD1. CDR1 DFQATT and CDR2 SNEGSKA come from the germline V gene (reference sequence). The CDR3 has 16 amino acids. V gave up 2 bases and J gave up 2 bases; unmatched junction bases: 9.

This clonotype turned up a few times. The V and J genes are TRBV5-1 and TRBJ1-2; 7 positions agree with TRBD1. This CDR3 has 16 residues. V shed 3 bases, J shed 4 bases, and the junction held 12 bases outside the gene matches. Per germline, CDR1 SGHRS and CDR2 YFSETQ. The DNA of the CDR3 is TGCGCCAGCAGCTCCGAAGGGGGCAGAGGGACCTATGGCTACACCTTC. Its protein product is CASSSEGGRGTYGYTF. Supplemented by reference TRBV5-1 and TRBJ1-2, the full variable domain reads KAGVTQTPRYLIKTRGQQVTLSCSPISGHRSVSWYQQTPGQGLQFLFEYFSETQRNKGNFPGRFSGRQFSNSRSEMNVSTLELGDSALYLCASSSEGGRGTYGYTFGSGTRLTVV.

This clonotype has just a few counts. This sequence joins TRBV13 and TRBJ2-1; TRBD2 matches 10 bases. The ends lost 1 base at V and 4 bases at J; junction bases unmatched: 4. Germline assignment: CDR1 PRHDT and CDR2 FYEKMQ (reference sequence). The CDR3 is 16 amino acids. The chain's CDR3 is CASSLEGLARYNEQFF. For the CDR3, the DNA is TGTGCCAGCAGCTTAGAGGGACTAGCGAGGTACAATGAGCAGTTCTTC.

This chain links TRBV9 with TRBJ1-5, with a weak D call TRBD1 (5 bases). With 3 bases removed from V and 10 bases from J, the gap between germline ends came to 17 bases. CDR1 SGDLS and CDR2 YYNGEE come from the germline V gene. This CDR3 region has 14 residues. This CDR3 is CASSASNGAGPQHF. CDR3 sequence (DNA): TGTGCCAGCAGCGCATCGAATGGGGCGGGACCCCAGCATTTT.